This entry concerns a single TCR beta chain. Its specificity is not known. At one end the junction does not follow the germline gene, possibly because of a read error. The source material, RNA transcripts, was used to amplify TCR beta CDR3 regions. HTBI primers drove first-round RT-PCR of the TCR CDR3. MiXCR, applied by TCRdb to the multiplex PCR reads, yields one record per CDR3 protein. The repertoire holds some 370,000 distinct CDR3 sequences, over 12% seen once, with 25% to 30% in the top ten. Diagnoses were established using clinical symptoms, serum thyroxine and TRAb, thyroid ultrasound and orbital computed tomography. The CDR3 is 14 residues long. From germline, CDR1 is SGHAT and CDR2 FQNNGV. This specimen belongs to a study of T cells in Graves' hyperthyroidism and ophthalmopathy. For the study at large: Before any treatment, at initial diagnosis, peripheral blood was collected.

Findings of the study overall: Most clonotypes expanded in the thyroid (above 0.001) were also present in blood.

What was sequenced was blood. The sequence derives from a man over 45 with Graves' ophthalmopathy. This chain links TRBV11-2 with TRBJ1-2; D perhaps matches TRBD1 (5 bases). The CDR3 loop reads CTSSLAQGNYGYTF. The CDR3 nucleotides read TGTACCAGCAGCTTAGCGCAGGGCAACTATGGCTACACCTTC. Using reference TRBV11-2 and TRBJ1-2 for the parts outside the CDR3, the full variable domain is EAGVAQSPRYKIIEKRQSVAFWCNPISGHATLYWYQQILGQGPKLLIQFQNNGVVDDSQLPKDRFSAERLKGVDSTLKIQPAKLEDSAVYLCTSSLAQGNYGYTFGSGTRLTVV.